Shown below are 30 T cell receptor beta chains from a single sample sequenced in a study of identical twins. TCRdb itself ran the 5' RACE reads through MiXCR, one entry per CDR3 protein. In the table there are 500,000 or so distinct CDR3 sequences, about 20% of which are singletons. These sequences were also reported in another study, on T cells expressing NK-cell markers.

The sample was CD4+ T cells sorted from blood. Receptors originate from a woman aged 18 to 35 in good health.

This clonotype was seen a handful of times. The V gene is TRBV4-1, the J gene TRBJ1-5; D is uncertain. Germline-derived CDR1 and CDR2 are MGHRA and YSYEKL. The CDR3 loop spans 14 amino acids. V lost 5 bases and J lost 0, with 8 bases in between. CDR3 in amino acids: CASSFTHSNQPQHF. CDR3 coding DNA: TGCGCCAGCAGCTTTACCCATAGCAATCAGCCCCAGCATTTT.

Remarks on this clonotype: The missing conserved phenylalanine or tryptophan at the end of this CDR3 makes a read error likely. This chain joins TRBV20-1 and TRBJ2-7; D possibly corresponds to TRBD1 (5 bases). The germline V gene encodes CDR1 DFQATT and CDR2 SNEGSKA (reference sequence). The CDR3 spans 15 residues. V was trimmed by 1 base and J by 0 bases, leaving 13 bases between them. The CDR3 region is CSARAFIGASYEQYL. CDR3 nucleotides: TGCAGTGCTAGAGCTTTTATAGGGGCCTCCTACGAGCAGTACCTC.

This clonotype was counted only a few times. The V and J genes are TRBV20-1 and TRBJ2-7, with D uncertain. This CDR3 region has 11 residues. In germline, CDR1 is DFQATT, CDR2 SNEGSKA (reference sequence). The germline V and J ends were trimmed by 4 bases and 8 bases, with 12 bases remaining between them. CDR3 bases: TGCAGTGCTATTTCTGGCACCAAGCAGTACTTC. This translates into CSAISGTKQYF.

The V and J genes are TRBV29-1 and TRBJ2-5, with TRBD1 matching over 7 bases. This CDR3 contains 12 residues. CDR1 is SQVTM, CDR2 ANQGSEA, per germline. V shed 7 bases and J 4 bases; nucleotides not matched to a gene: 6. The CDR3 region has the DNA TGCAGCGCCTTCTCAGGGGGAGAGACCCAGTACTTC. This translates into CSAFSGGETQYF.

This rearrangement joins TRBV7-2 to TRBJ2-3; D not certain. The CDR3 covers 15 residues. V was cut by 5 bases and J by 1 base, with 13 bases left in between. Germline CDR1 reads SGHTA; CDR2 reads FQGNSA. Written as DNA, the CDR3 is TGTGCCAGCAGCGCGAATAATCTCCGCACAGATACGCAGTATTTT. It encodes CASSANNLRTDTQYF. Based on the CDR3 plus reference TRBV7-2 and TRBJ2-3, the full variable domain is GAGVSQSPSNKVTEKGKDVELRCDPISGHTALYWYRQSLGQGLEFLIYFQGNSAPDKSGLPSDRFSAERTGGSVSTLTIQRTQQEDSAVYLCASSANNLRTDTQYFGPGTRLTVL.

This clonotype was seen a few times. The CDR3 reads CASSQLAGGETQYF. The CDR3 region has the DNA TGCGCCAGCAGCCAATTAGCGGGAGGGGAGACCCAGTACTTC. The chain couples TRBV4-3 to TRBJ2-5; 11 nucleotides line up with TRBD2. Germline V gene data show CDR1 as LGHNA and CDR2 as YSLEER. V dropped 2 bases and J dropped 5; count of bases not matched to a gene: 1. This CDR3 contains 14 residues.

This clonotype was counted a few times. The chain links TRBV20-1 to TRBJ2-7; 7 bases align to TRBD2. Looked up from germline, CDR1 is DFQATT and CDR2 is SNEGSKA (reference sequence). This CDR3 region has 13 residues. The V gene end was trimmed by 0 bases and the J gene end by 5 bases; junction bases not matched to a gene: 4. CDR3 protein: CSARELAEHEQYF. DNA for the CDR3: TGCAGTGCTAGAGAGCTAGCGGAGCACGAGCAGTACTTC.

This clonotype was seen a handful of times. The CDR3 here is CASRTLATMNTEAFF. CDR3 nucleotide sequence: TGTGCCAGCAGAACCCTTGCCACGATGAACACTGAAGCTTTCTTT. The rearrangement joins TRBV27 to TRBJ1-1, with D unclear. CDR1 is MNHEY, CDR2 SMNVEV, per germline (reference sequence). V was cut by 6 bases and J by 0 bases, with 14 bases left in between. The CDR3 is 15 residues long.

V is TRBV20-1 and J is TRBJ2-5, with a possible D match to TRBD2 (5 bases). The CDR3 consists of 13 residues. V dropped 5 bases and J dropped 7 bases, with 17 bases sitting between them. Germline V gene data show CDR1 as DFQATT and CDR2 as SNEGSKA (reference sequence). The DNA of the CDR3 is TGCAGTGCTCGTACTAGGGCCGGAGGGACCCAGTACTTC. Translation gives CSARTRAGGTQYF.

This clonotype was recorded a few times. This chain connects TRBV4-2 to TRBJ2-3, with D tentatively TRBD2 (6 bases). CDR3 length: 18 amino acids. Germline CDR1 is LGHNA and CDR2 is YNFKEQ. Trimming took off 4 bases at V and 3 bases at J, with 23 bases between the two ends. In nucleotides, the CDR3 is TGTGCCAGCAGCCCCCACGGGACTCTGGCGGGGTCAACAGATACGCAGTATTTT. Amino acids: CASSPHGTLAGSTDTQYF.

This chain joins TRBV20-1 and TRBJ2-3; 12 nucleotides line up with TRBD2. Germline-derived CDR1 and CDR2 are DFQATT and SNEGSKA (reference sequence). The CDR3 runs 14 residues. V was clipped by 5 bases and J by 4 bases; unmatched bases: 4. CDR3 sequence: CSASRLAGADTQYF. The CDR3, as DNA: TGCAGTGCTTCTAGACTAGCGGGAGCAGATACGCAGTATTTT.

The chain has TRBV29-1 and TRBJ2-5; weak D call: TRBD1 (6 bases). The CDR3 is 14 amino acids. Germline CDR1 is SQVTM and CDR2 is ANQGSEA. Trimming removed 0 bases at V and 5 bases at J, with 13 bases between. This CDR3 reads CSVEEVARGETQYF. The CDR3 DNA sequence: TGCAGCGTTGAAGAAGTAGCCAGGGGTGAGACCCAGTACTTC.

This clonotype was found many times. This chain connects TRBV20-1 to TRBJ2-7; 13 bases match TRBD2. Germline loops: CDR1 DFQATT, CDR2 SNEGSKA (reference sequence). V dropped 2 bases and J dropped 2; count of bases not matched to a gene: 0. The CDR3 is 14 amino acids. The CDR3 loop is CSARTSGRAYEQYF. In DNA form, the CDR3 reads TGCAGTGCTAGAACTAGCGGGAGGGCCTACGAGCAGTACTTC.

V usage is TRBV15 and J usage is TRBJ1-1, with D tentatively TRBD1 (6 bases). CDR1 LNHNV and CDR2 YYDKDF come from the germline V gene (reference sequence). Trimming stripped 0 bases from V and 4 bases from J, with 6 bases between. CDR3 length equals 13 residues. The CDR3 nucleotides are TGTGCCACCAGCAGAGACAGGGGCACTGAAGCTTTCTTT. As protein: CATSRDRGTEAFF.

This clonotype was seen only a few times. The chain employs TRBV6-5 and TRBJ1-2, with 10 bases identical to TRBD1. V lost 4 bases and J lost 4; bases outside the gene matches: 9. Germline V CDR1 and CDR2: MNHEY, SVGAGI. This CDR3 region has 16 residues. CDR3 residues: CASSSRSTGGIYGYTF. The CDR3 DNA reads as TGTGCCAGCAGTTCCCGCTCGACAGGGGGCATCTATGGCTACACCTTC.

This clonotype was counted only a few times. J is TRBJ1-5 and V is TRBV20-1; 7 bases are a match to TRBD1. Germline CDR1 reads DFQATT; CDR2 reads SNEGSKA (reference sequence). V was pared by 6 bases and J by 8 bases, with 16 bases of the junction left unmatched. The CDR3 is made up of 15 amino acids. The DNA of the CDR3 is TGCAGTGCCATTGACCGGGACAGAAGGTGGGAGCCCCAGCATTTT. This codes for CSAIDRDRRWEPQHF.

This chain's CDR3 is CASSSISTGPVEAFF. The CDR3, as DNA: TGTGCCAGCAGTTCCATATCGACAGGGCCGGTTGAAGCTTTCTTT. The chain recombines TRBV27 with TRBJ1-1, with 7 nucleotides matching TRBD1. The germline CDR1 and CDR2 sequences are MNHEY and SMNVEV (reference sequence). The V segment lost 4 bases and the J segment 7 bases; nucleotides outside the gene matches: 12. The CDR3 is 15 residues long.

The V and J genes are TRBV27 and TRBJ2-1, with D maybe TRBD1 (6 bases). This CDR3 comprises 14 residues. Germline V gene sequence: CDR1 MNHEY, CDR2 SMNVEV (reference sequence). The germline V and J ends were trimmed by 6 bases and 7 bases, with 16 bases remaining between them. CDR3 in DNA: TGTGCCAGCAGCAACTGGGGCAGGGGTAATGAGCAGTTCTTC. The encoded protein is CASSNWGRGNEQFF.

This clonotype was counted between two and nine times. The chain combines TRBV4-3 with TRBJ2-2; TRBD1 is a possible D gene (5 bases). The CDR3 is 16 amino acids. Trimming took 4 bases from V and 6 from J, leaving 18 bases between them. The germline CDR1 and CDR2 sequences are LGHNA and YSLEER. CDR3 in DNA: TGCGCCAGCAGCCGCCGGCAGGGCCGGTACTCCGGGGAGCTGTTTTTT. It specifies CASSRRQGRYSGELFF.

The sample holds a few counts of this clonotype. This chain connects TRBV7-3 to TRBJ2-5, with a weak D call TRBD1 (6 bases). This CDR3 has 14 amino acids. With 6 bases removed from V and 5 bases from J, the gap between germline ends came to 16 bases. Per germline, CDR1 SGHTA and CDR2 FQGTGA. The CDR3 sequence: CASSFTGSRETQYF. The CDR3 nucleotides are TGTGCCAGCAGTTTTACAGGGAGCCGGGAGACCCAGTACTTC.

This clonotype turned up a few times. The chain couples TRBV20-1 to TRBJ2-2; D is undetermined. CDR3 length: 14 amino acids. V was trimmed by 2 bases and J by 5 bases, leaving 12 bases between them. Germline lookup yields CDR1 DFQATT and CDR2 SNEGSKA (reference sequence). The CDR3 DNA follows: TGCAGTGCTAGACGGACGTCGGGTACCGGGGAGCTGTTTTTT. Its translation: CSARRTSGTGELFF.

The rearrangement links TRBV6-1 to TRBJ1-1; 10 bases match TRBD1. Germline-derived CDR1 and CDR2 are MNHNS and SASEGT. This CDR3 contains 14 residues. V lost 4 bases, J lost 4 bases, and 3 bases stayed unmatched. CDR3 bases: TGTGCCAGCAGTGGCAGGACAGGGGGCACTGAAGCTTTCTTT. It translates to CASSGRTGGTEAFF.

This clonotype was picked up a small number of times. CDR3: CASSHGSSYEQYF. As DNA, the CDR3 is TGCGCCAGCAGCCACGGGAGCTCCTACGAGCAGTACTTC. V usage is TRBV5-1 and J usage is TRBJ2-7; a possible D gene is TRBD2 (6 bases). CDR1 SGHRS and CDR2 YFSETQ come from the germline V gene. The CDR3 extends over 13 amino acids. V lost 4 bases and J 0 bases, leaving 8 bases between the germline ends.

The chain is built from TRBV27 and TRBJ1-5; 7 bases match TRBD1. Germline V gene sequence: CDR1 MNHEY, CDR2 SMNVEV (reference sequence). V shed 6 bases, J shed 12 bases, and the junction held 11 bases outside the gene matches. The CDR3 is 13 amino acids. CDR3 amino acids: CASSHRGGQNQHF. CDR3 nucleotides: TGTGCCAGCAGCCACAGGGGAGGGCAGAACCAGCATTTT.

The rearrangement uses TRBV24-1 and TRBJ2-7; D assignment may be TRBD1 or TRBD2 (5 bases each). CDR1 and CDR2 (germline): KGHDR, SFDVKD. This CDR3 is built from 17 residues. V was trimmed by 3 bases and J by 2 bases, leaving 19 bases between them. The chain's CDR3 is CATSDGESGTETYEQYF. For the CDR3, the DNA is TGTGCCACCAGTGATGGAGAGTCCGGGACCGAAACCTACGAGCAGTACTTC.

This clonotype has a handful of counts. V usage is TRBV5-1 and J usage is TRBJ1-1; 9 bases map to TRBD1. Per germline, CDR1 SGHRS and CDR2 YFSETQ. Germline trimming cut 8 bases from V and 1 base from J; bases unmatched to any gene: 9. The CDR3 has 15 residues. The CDR3 loop reads CASAGTGYSNTEAFF. The CDR3 DNA sequence: TGCGCCAGTGCTGGGACAGGGTATTCGAACACTGAAGCTTTCTTT.

This clonotype was found a few times. This sequence joins TRBV5-1 and TRBJ2-7; 7 bases fit TRBD2. This CDR3 spans 15 amino acids. Germline V CDR1 and CDR2: SGHRS, YFSETQ. With V trimmed by 0 bases and J by 3 bases, 6 bases remained unmatched. CDR3 in amino acids: CASSLAGSGRYEQYF. CDR3 coding DNA: TGCGCCAGCAGCTTGGCGGGTAGCGGGCGCTACGAGCAGTACTTC.

The sample holds a few counts of this clonotype. The chain employs TRBV11-2 and TRBJ2-1, with 10 bases aligning to TRBD2. CDR3 length: 18 amino acids. The V gene end was trimmed by 3 bases and the J gene end by 2 bases; junction bases not matched to a gene: 10. Germline V CDR1 and CDR2: SGHAT, FQNNGV. CDR3 bases: TGTGCCAGCAGCTTCCCGGGCCTAGCGGGAGACCCCTACAATGAGCAGTTCTTC. Encoded protein: CASSFPGLAGDPYNEQFF.

V is TRBV9 and J is TRBJ2-3; the D is unclear. The CDR3 has 14 amino acids. The V end was cut by 4 bases, the J end by 4 bases, with 13 bases between. From germline, CDR1 is SGDLS and CDR2 YYNGEE. The CDR3 loop reads CASSLLPAPDTQYF. CDR3 nucleotides: TGTGCCAGCAGCCTCCTCCCGGCTCCAGATACGCAGTATTTT. The whole variable domain, remainder taken from reference TRBV9 and TRBJ2-3, is DSGVTQTPKHLITATGQRVTLRCSPRSGDLSVYWYQQSLDQGLQFLIQYYNGEERAKGNILERFSAQQFPDLHSELNLSSLELGDSALYFCASSLLPAPDTQYFGPGTRLTVL.

The chain is built from TRBV5-1 and TRBJ1-4; D might be TRBD1 (5 bases). Germline values: CDR1 SGHRS, CDR2 YFSETQ. This CDR3 is 15 amino acids long. The germline V and J ends were trimmed by 2 bases and 4 bases, with 12 bases remaining between them. DNA of the CDR3: TGCGCCAGCAGCTTCTTCGGGACGGATAATGAAAAACTGTTTTTT. Amino acids: CASSFFGTDNEKLFF. The whole variable domain, filled in from reference TRBV5-1 and TRBJ1-4, reads KAGVTQTPRYLIKTRGQQVTLSCSPISGHRSVSWYQQTPGQGLQFLFEYFSETQRNKGNFPGRFSGRQFSNSRSEMNVSTLELGDSALYLCASSFFGTDNEKLFFGSGTQLSVL.